This T cell receptor (beta chain) was retrieved from a study of T cell responses to AZD1222 COVID-19 vaccine. CDR3 length equals 15 residues. Germline V lookup: CDR1 MNHEY, CDR2 SVGAGI. The V end lost 8 bases, the J end lost 1 base, and 15 bases lay between the germline ends. Method: immunoSEQ multiplex PCR; TCRdb's copy keeps in-frame clones and lacks some. The sample comprises roughly 160,000 clones, roughly 92% of which are singletons, and about 1.6% rests with the top ten. About this clone: Its antigen is currently unknown.

Study outcomes and limitations: Most donors were white British and more were female, and clonal diversity was possibly underestimated. Spike-wide coverage was observed for vaccine-associated CD4 TCRs, with dominant responses at 160-218 and 743-854.

The source was peripheral blood, collected on day 0 of AZD1222 vaccination. The V and J genes are TRBV6-5 and TRBJ1-5; the D is unclear. The source is an adult in good health. CDR3 region: CASLAFDASNQPQHF. The CDR3 DNA reads TGTGCCAGCTTAGCCTTTGACGCGAGCAATCAGCCCCAGCATTTT.